Below, 10 T cell receptor beta chains from the same sample are listed, as sequenced in a study of tumor and adjacent non-tumor tissue in lung cancer. TCRbeta libraries were built with three rounds of nested PCR, modified from ARM-PCR. Via MiXCR, TCRdb re-called the multiplex PCR reads, giving one row per CDR3 protein. This table has roughly 140,000 distinct CDR3 sequences, about 71% appearing once. This sample's RNA came from whole unsorted tissue. Sequencing used lung tumor tissue. Source of these receptors: a man aged 60-69 years with small cell lung cancer.

The chain has TRBV6-1 and TRBJ2-1, with TRBD2 matching 8 bases. Trimming at V came to 11 bases and at J to 3 bases, leaving 9 bases not matched to a gene. The CDR3 runs 14 residues. CDR1 MNHNS and CDR2 SASEGT come from the germline V gene. The CDR3 DNA follows: TGTGCCGGCGGGGCGGCGGGAGGCTACAATGAGCAGTTCTTC. Its protein is CAGGAAGGYNEQFF.

The chain is built from TRBV5-5 and TRBJ2-1; 13 bases line up with TRBD2. The germline CDR1 and CDR2 sequences are SGHKS and YYEKEE (reference sequence). CDR3 length: 21 residues. V gave up 2 bases and J gave up 9 bases; unmatched junction bases: 23. CDR3 region: CASSFLGVQIGTSGIRSEQFF. CDR3 in DNA: TGTGCCAGCAGCTTCCTGGGGGTACAGATTGGGACTAGCGGGATTCGGTCTGAGCAGTTCTTC. Supplemented by reference TRBV5-5 and TRBJ2-1, the full variable domain reads DAGVTQSPTHLIKTRGQQVTLRCSPISGHKSVSWYQQVLGQGPQFIFQYYEKEERGRGNFPDRFSARQFPNYSSELNVNALLLGDSALYLCASSFLGVQIGTSGIRSEQFFGPGTRLTVL.

The chain recombines TRBV4-2 with TRBJ2-5; 11 bases agree with TRBD2. Germline CDR1 and CDR2: LGHNA and YNFKEQ. V lost 2 bases and J lost 4; bases outside the gene matches: 12. This CDR3 comprises 18 residues. This CDR3 is CASSQNTGLAATAETQYF. Here the CDR3 DNA reads TGTGCCAGCAGCCAAAATACGGGACTAGCGGCTACTGCAGAGACCCAGTACTTC.

V is TRBV4-1 and J is TRBJ2-1, with a tentative D call TRBD1 (6 bases). The CDR3 length is 13 residues. Trimming took off 5 bases at V and 10 bases at J, with 15 bases between the two ends. Germline lookup yields CDR1 MGHRA and CDR2 YSYEKL. The CDR3 DNA is TGCGCCAGCAGCAAAGGACAGCCAAAAGAGCAGTTCTTC. Its translation: CASSKGQPKEQFF.

This clonotype has a single count. The junction differs from germline at one of its ends, possibly a read error. The gene calls are TRBV5-1 and TRBJ2-5, with 9 bases fitting TRBD1. Germline CDR1 is SGHRS and CDR2 is YFSETQ. This CDR3 is built from 13 residues. The CDR3 DNA is TGCACCAGCAGCGACAGGGGGCAAGAGACCCAGTACTTC. As protein: CTSSDRGQETQYF.

For this clonotype: One end of the junction varies from germline; a read error may be responsible. The J gene is TRBJ2-1, the V gene TRBV11-3; D is undetermined. CDR3 length equals 16 residues. CDR1 is SGHNT and CDR2 is YENEEA in the germline V gene. CDR3 bases: TGTGCAAGCAGGCTCCGGTGGAGCCAGCCGGTGAATGAGCAGTTCTTC. Residues: CASRLRWSQPVNEQFF.

Note on this clonotype: A much larger clone lies one base from this, so it may be a read error. V usage is TRBV20-1 and J usage is TRBJ2-1; D may be TRBD1 (5 bases). The CDR3 loop spans 12 amino acids. The germline V gene has CDR1 DFQATT and CDR2 SNEGSKA (reference sequence). CDR3 in amino acids: CSAILVGLDMIF. Here the CDR3 DNA reads TGCAGTGCTATTCTGGTGGGGCTAGATATGATCTTC.

In its sample, this clonotype was seen many times. The V and J genes are TRBV20-1 and TRBJ2-1, with 8 bases matching TRBD2. The CDR3 consists of 11 residues. With V trimmed by 5 bases and J by 8 bases, 2 bases remained unmatched. Germline V lookup: CDR1 DFQATT, CDR2 SNEGSKA (reference sequence). The CDR3 here is CSALLADEQFF. The CDR3 nucleotides read TGCAGTGCTTTACTAGCGGATGAGCAGTTCTTC.

The genes are TRBV6-5 and TRBJ2-1; D call uncertain. CDR3 length: 12 residues. The V gene lost 2 bases and the J gene lost 12 bases, with 11 bases spanning the gap. CDR1 and CDR2 (germline): MNHEY, SVGAGI. CDR3 nucleotide sequence: TGTGCCAGCAGTTACAAGTCTTCTGGGCAGTTCTTC. Encoded protein: CASSYKSSGQFF.

A word on this clonotype: An end of the junction does not agree with germline; a read error may underlie this. The chain recombines TRBV11-2 with TRBJ1-1; D remains ambiguous. The CDR3 has 13 amino acids. Germline-derived CDR1 and CDR2 are SGHAT and FQNNGV. This chain's CDR3 is CASSLGYNNEAFF. The CDR3 DNA reads TGTGCCAGCAGCTTGGGATACAACAATGAAGCTTTCTTT.